What follows is one T cell receptor (beta chain) and its context. Its antigen is not known. The sample belongs to a study of OX40 agonist ivuxolimab in advanced cancers. Study-level results: With doses of 0.1-3.0 mg/kg, partial responders showed among the lowest clonal expansion.

The CDR3 is 16 amino acids. V gave up 1 base and J gave up 4 bases; unmatched junction bases: 4. Germline V CDR1 and CDR2: LGHNA, YNFKEQ. Only in-frame clones appear in the TCRdb table, and some are missing; sequencing was by immunoSEQ multiplex PCR. The table shows about 28,000 clones, with approximately 90% occurring only once. The clonotype was recovered from an adult with an advanced solid tumor such as melanoma, head and neck, liver or kidney cancer. The chain employs TRBV4-2 and TRBJ2-1, with 10 nucleotides matching TRBD2. The source was CD4+ or CD8+ T cells sorted from blood, collected in a trial of the OX40 agonist ivuxolimab. This CDR3 reads CASSQASSGRYNEQFF. The CDR3 DNA follows: TGTGCCAGCAGCCAAGCGTCTAGCGGGAGATACAATGAGCAGTTCTTC.